The entry below describes one T cell receptor (beta chain). These data come from a study of blood T cell repertoires in COVID-19. The CDR3 sequence is 14 residues long. CDR1 is MGHDK, CDR2 SYGVNS, per germline. The V gene lost 4 bases and the J gene lost 2 bases, with 6 bases spanning the gap. Assay: immunoSEQ multiplex PCR; the TCRdb copy retains only in-frame clones and omits some. The sample holds about 130,000 clones, 70% to 80% seen once. The sample was peripheral blood. The V and J genes are TRBV25-1 and TRBJ2-6; D is perhaps TRBD2 (6 bases). This TCR derives from a human donor in a cohort sampled during active COVID-19. This CDR3 reads CASSGGAGANVLTF. CDR3 coding DNA: TGTGCCAGCAGTGGCGGGGCTGGGGCCAACGTCCTGACTTTC.